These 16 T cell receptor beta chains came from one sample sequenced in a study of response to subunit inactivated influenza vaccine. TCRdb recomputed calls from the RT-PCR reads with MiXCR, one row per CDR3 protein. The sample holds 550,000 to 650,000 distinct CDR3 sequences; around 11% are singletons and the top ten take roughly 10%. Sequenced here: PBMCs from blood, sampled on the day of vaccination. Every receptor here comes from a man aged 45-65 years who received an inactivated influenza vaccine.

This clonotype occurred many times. The chain's CDR3 is CASSRGGLDNEQFF. Written as DNA, the CDR3 is TGTGCCAGCAGCAGAGGGGGTTTGGACAATGAGCAGTTCTTC. This chain connects TRBV7-2 to TRBJ2-1, with TRBD1 as a possible D gene (6 bases). The CDR3 has 14 amino acids. V lost 5 bases, J lost 5 bases, and 13 bases lay in between. From germline, CDR1 is SGHTA and CDR2 FQGNSA.

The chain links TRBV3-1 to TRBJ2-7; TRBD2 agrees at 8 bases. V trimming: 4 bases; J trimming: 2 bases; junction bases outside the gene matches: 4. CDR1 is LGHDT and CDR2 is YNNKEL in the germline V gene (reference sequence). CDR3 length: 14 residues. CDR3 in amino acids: CASSPGGAAYEQYF. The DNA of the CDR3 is TGTGCCAGCAGCCCCGGGGGGGCGGCCTACGAGCAGTACTTC.

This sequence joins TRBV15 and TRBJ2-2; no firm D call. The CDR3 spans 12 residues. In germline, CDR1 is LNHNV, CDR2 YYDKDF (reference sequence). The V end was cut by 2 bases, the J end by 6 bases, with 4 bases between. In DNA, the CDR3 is TGTGCCACCAGCAGAACCCCCGGGGAGCTGTTTTTT. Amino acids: CATSRTPGELFF.

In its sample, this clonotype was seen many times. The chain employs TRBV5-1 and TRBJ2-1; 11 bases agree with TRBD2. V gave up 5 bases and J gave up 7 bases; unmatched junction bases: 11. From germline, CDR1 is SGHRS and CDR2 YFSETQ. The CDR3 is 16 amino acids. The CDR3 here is CASSVGGTSGDNEQFF. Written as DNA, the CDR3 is TGCGCCAGCAGTGTTGGGGGGACTAGCGGCGATAATGAGCAGTTCTTC. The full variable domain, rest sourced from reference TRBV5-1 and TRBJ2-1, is KAGVTQTPRYLIKTRGQQVTLSCSPISGHRSVSWYQQTPGQGLQFLFEYFSETQRNKGNFPGRFSGRQFSNSRSEMNVSTLELGDSALYLCASSVGGTSGDNEQFFGPGTRLTVL.

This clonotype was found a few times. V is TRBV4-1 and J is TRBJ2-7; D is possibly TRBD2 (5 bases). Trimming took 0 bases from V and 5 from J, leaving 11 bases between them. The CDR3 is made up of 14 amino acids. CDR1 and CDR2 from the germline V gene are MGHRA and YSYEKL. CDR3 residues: CASSQDRTSHEQYF. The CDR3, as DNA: TGCGCCAGCAGCCAAGATCGAACTAGTCACGAGCAGTACTTC.

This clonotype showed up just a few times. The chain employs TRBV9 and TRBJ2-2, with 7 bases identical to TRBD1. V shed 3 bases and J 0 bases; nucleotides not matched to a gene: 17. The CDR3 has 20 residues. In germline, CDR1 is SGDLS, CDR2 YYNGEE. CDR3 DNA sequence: TGTGCCAGCAGCGGACTTGGGGTTCCTCGGACAGGCCCGAACACCGGGGAGCTGTTTTTT. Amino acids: CASSGLGVPRTGPNTGELFF.

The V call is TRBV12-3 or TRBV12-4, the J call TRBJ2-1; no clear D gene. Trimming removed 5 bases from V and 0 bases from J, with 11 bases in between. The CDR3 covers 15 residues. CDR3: CASSADPSSYNEQFF. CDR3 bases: TGTGCCAGCAGTGCTGACCCGAGCTCCTACAATGAGCAGTTCTTC.

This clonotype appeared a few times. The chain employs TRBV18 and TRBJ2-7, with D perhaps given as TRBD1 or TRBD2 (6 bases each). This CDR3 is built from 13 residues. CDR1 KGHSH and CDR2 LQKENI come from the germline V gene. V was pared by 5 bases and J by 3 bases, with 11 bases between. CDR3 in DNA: TGTGCCAGCTCAGCGGGACACCGCTACGAGCAGTACTTC. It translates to CASSAGHRYEQYF. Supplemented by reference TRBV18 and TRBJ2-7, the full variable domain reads NAGVMQNPRHLVRRRGQEARLRCSPMKGHSHVYWYRQLPEEGLKFMVYLQKENIIDESGMPKERFSAEFPKEGPSILRIQQVVRGDSAAYFCASSAGHRYEQYFGPGTRLTVT.

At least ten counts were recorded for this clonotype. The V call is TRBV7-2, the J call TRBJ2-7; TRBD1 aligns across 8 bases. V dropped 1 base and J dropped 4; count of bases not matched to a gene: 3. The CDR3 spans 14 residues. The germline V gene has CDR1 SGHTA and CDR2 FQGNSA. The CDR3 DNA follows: TGTGCCAGCAGCTTAGTGGGACAGGTTTACGAGCAGTACTTC. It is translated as CASSLVGQVYEQYF.

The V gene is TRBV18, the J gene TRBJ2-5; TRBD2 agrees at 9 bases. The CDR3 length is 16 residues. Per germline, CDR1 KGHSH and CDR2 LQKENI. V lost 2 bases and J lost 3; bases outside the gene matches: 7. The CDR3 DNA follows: TGTGCCAGCTCACCAATCGCGGGGGGGCCAGAAGAGACCCAGTACTTC. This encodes CASSPIAGGPEETQYF. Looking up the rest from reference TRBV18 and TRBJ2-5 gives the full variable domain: NAGVMQNPRHLVRRRGQEARLRCSPMKGHSHVYWYRQLPEEGLKFMVYLQKENIIDESGMPKERFSAEFPKEGPSILRIQQVVRGDSAAYFCASSPIAGGPEETQYFGPGTRLLVL.

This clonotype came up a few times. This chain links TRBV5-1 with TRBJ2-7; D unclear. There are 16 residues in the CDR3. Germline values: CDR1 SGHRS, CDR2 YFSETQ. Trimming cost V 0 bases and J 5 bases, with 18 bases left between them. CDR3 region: CASSLVPRLVVDEQYF. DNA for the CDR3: TGCGCCAGCAGCTTGGTTCCTAGGTTGGTGGTTGACGAGCAGTACTTC.

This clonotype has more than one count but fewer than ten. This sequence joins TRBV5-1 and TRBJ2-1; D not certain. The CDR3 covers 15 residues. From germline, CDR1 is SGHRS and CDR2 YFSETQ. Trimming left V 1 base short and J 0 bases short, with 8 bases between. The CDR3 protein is CASSLTAHSYNEQFF. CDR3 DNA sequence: TGCGCCAGCAGCTTGACGGCTCACTCCTACAATGAGCAGTTCTTC.

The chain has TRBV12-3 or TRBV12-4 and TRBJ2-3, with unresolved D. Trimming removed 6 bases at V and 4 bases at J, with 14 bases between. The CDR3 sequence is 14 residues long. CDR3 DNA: TGTGCCAGCAGCCCACTCCCCGCCCCAGATACGCAGTATTTT. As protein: CASSPLPAPDTQYF.

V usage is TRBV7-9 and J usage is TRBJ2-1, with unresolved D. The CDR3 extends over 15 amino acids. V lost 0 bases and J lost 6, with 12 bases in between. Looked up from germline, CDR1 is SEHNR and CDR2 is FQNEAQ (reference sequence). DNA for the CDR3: TGTGCCAGCAGCTTAGCGCTTAAGGGTACCAATGAGCAGTTCTTC. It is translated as CASSLALKGTNEQFF.

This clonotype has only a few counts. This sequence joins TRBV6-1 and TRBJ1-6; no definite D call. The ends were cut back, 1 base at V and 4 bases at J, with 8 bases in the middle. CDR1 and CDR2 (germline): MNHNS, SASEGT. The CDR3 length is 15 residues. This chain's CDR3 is CASSEVRGYNSPLHF. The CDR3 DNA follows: TGTGCCAGCAGTGAAGTTCGGGGATATAATTCACCCCTCCACTTT.

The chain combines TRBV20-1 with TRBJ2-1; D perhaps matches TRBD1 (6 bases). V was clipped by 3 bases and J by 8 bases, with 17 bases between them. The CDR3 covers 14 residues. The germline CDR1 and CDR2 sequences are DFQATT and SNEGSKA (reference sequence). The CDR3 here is CSASGQGWFDEQFF. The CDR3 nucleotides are TGCAGTGCTAGCGGGCAGGGGTGGTTCGATGAGCAGTTCTTC.